The next 6 T cell receptor beta chains were all read from a single sample in a study of blood T cell repertoires in COVID-19. Sequenced by immunoSEQ multiplex PCR; TCRdb stores in-frame clones only, minus some. The sample includes about 400,000 clones, around 92% of them seen just once. Sequencing input: peripheral blood. The receptors were sampled from a man aged 40-50 years with acute or convalescent COVID-19.

The chain uses TRBV15 and TRBJ1-6, with D unresolved. From germline, CDR1 is LNHNV and CDR2 YYDKDF (reference sequence). The CDR3 is made up of 16 amino acids. V was pared by 0 bases and J by 9 bases, with 15 bases between. CDR3 in amino acids: CATSRDRPGLSSPLHF. In DNA, the CDR3 is TGTGCCACCAGCAGAGATCGGCCAGGTCTAAGTTCACCCCTCCACTTT.

The J gene is TRBJ1-4, the V gene TRBV30; D uncertain. Germline CDR1 reads GTSNPN; CDR2 reads SVGIG (reference sequence). V was trimmed by 0 bases and J by 8 bases, leaving 13 bases between them. This CDR3 is 14 amino acids long. Here the CDR3 reads CAWSVDVTGEKLFF. CDR3 DNA sequence: TGTGCCTGGAGTGTTGACGTAACGGGGGAAAAACTGTTTTTT.

The chain recombines TRBV4-3 with TRBJ2-1; D is possibly TRBD2 (6 bases). The CDR3 is 15 amino acids. V lost 2 bases and J 4 bases, leaving 12 bases between the germline ends. CDR1 and CDR2 from the germline V gene are LGHNA and YSLEER. The CDR3 here is CASSQLASSYNEQFF. The CDR3 bases are TGCGCCAGCAGCCAACTAGCGTCCAGTTACAATGAGCAGTTCTTC.

This clone was picked up many times. V gene TRBV24-1 combines with J gene TRBJ2-1, with 7 bases identical to TRBD2. The CDR3 has 15 amino acids. CDR1 KGHDR and CDR2 SFDVKD come from the germline V gene. The V segment lost 6 bases and the J segment 7 bases; nucleotides outside the gene matches: 11. CDR3 coding DNA: TGTGCCACCAGTCCCGCTGGCGGGGGTGGAAATGAGCAGTTCTTC. This translates into CATSPAGGGGNEQFF.

This rearrangement joins TRBV5-4 to TRBJ2-7, with a tentative D call TRBD2 (6 bases). The CDR3 has 15 residues. V was shortened by 0 bases and J by 2 bases, with 12 bases between the two germline ends. Per germline, CDR1 SGHNT and CDR2 YYREEE (reference sequence). CDR3 region: CASSLAGALPYEQYF. The CDR3 nucleotides read TGTGCCAGCAGCTTGGCGGGAGCCCTTCCCTACGAGCAGTACTTC. Variable domain in full (rest from reference TRBV5-4 and TRBJ2-7): ETGVTQSPTHLIKTRGQQVTLRCSSQSGHNTVSWYQQALGQGPQFIFQYYREEENGRGNFPPRFSGLQFPNYSSELNVNALELDDSALYLCASSLAGALPYEQYFGPGTRLTVT.

V usage is TRBV5-4 and J usage is TRBJ2-7, with unresolved D. The CDR3 contains 13 residues. Germline-derived CDR1 and CDR2 are SGHNT and YYREEE (reference sequence). The V and J ends lost 1 base and 1 base respectively, with 6 bases between them. CDR3 loop: CASSLISSYEQYF. The DNA for the CDR3 is TGTGCCAGCAGCTTGATTTCTTCCTACGAGCAGTACTTC.